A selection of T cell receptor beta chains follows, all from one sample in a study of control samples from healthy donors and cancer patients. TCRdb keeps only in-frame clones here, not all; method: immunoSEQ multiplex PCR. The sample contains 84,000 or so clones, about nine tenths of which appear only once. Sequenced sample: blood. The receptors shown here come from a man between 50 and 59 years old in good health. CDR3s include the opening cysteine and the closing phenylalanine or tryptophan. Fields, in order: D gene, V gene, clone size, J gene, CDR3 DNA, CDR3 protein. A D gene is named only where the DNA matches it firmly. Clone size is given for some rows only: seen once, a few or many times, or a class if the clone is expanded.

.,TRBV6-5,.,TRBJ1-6,TGTGCCAGCAGTATAACAGACTATAATTCACCCCTCCACTTT,CASSITDYNSPLHF
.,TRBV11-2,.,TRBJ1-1,TGTGCCAGCACCCAAAACCGAGTCTCTGAAGCTTTCTTT,CASTQNRVSEAFF
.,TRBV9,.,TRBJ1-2,TGTGCCAGCAGCCTGGACAGCAATGGCTACACCTTC,CASSLDSNGYTF
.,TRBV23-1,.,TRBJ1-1,TGCGCCAGCAGTCAATCCCCAGGGAGAAACACTGAAGCTTTCTTT,CASSQSPGRNTEAFF
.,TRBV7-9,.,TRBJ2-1,TGTGCCAGCAGCCCAGTCAGACTCGAGGGGGACAATGAGCAGTTCTTC,CASSPVRLEGDNEQFF
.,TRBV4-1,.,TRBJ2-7,TGCGCCAGCAGCCAAATGACGCAAGGCTACGAGCAGTACTTC,CASSQMTQGYEQYF
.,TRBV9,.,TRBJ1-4,TGTGCCAGCAGCGTAGTATGGAGCGAAAAACTGTTTTTT,CASSVVWSEKLFF
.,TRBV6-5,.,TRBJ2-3,TGTGCCAGCACCTTGGGGGGGCACACAGATACGCAGTATTTT,CASTLGGHTDTQYF
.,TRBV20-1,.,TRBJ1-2,TGCAGTGCTAGTTTCGGACAGTCATATGGCTACACCTTC,CSASFGQSYGYTF
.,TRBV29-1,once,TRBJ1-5,TGCAGCGTTGGTGATCAGCCCCAGCATTTT,CSVGDQPQHF
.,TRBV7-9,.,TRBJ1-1,TGTGCCAGCAGCTTAAGGGGGAAAGGGAACACTGAAGCTTTCTTT,CASSLRGKGNTEAFF
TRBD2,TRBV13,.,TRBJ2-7,TGTGCCAGCAGCTTAAGACTAGCGGGGGGGCACGACGAGCAGTACTTC,CASSLRLAGGHDEQYF
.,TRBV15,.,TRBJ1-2,TGTGCCACCACCCCAGATGGGGGCGACTATGGCTACACCTTC,CATTPDGGDYGYTF
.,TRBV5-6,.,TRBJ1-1,TGTGCCAGCAGCTTGACGGGGGACACTGAAGCTTTCTTT,CASSLTGDTEAFF
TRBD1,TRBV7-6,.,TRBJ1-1,TGTGCCAGCAGCTTAAGAGTTCCAGGGGGTAACACTGAAGCTTTCTTT,CASSLRVPGGNTEAFF
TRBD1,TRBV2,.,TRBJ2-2,TGTGCCAGCAGTGAGGGACAGGGGAACACCGGGGAGCTGTTTTTT,CASSEGQGNTGELFF